This T cell receptor (beta chain) was sequenced during a study of Graves' ophthalmopathy and Graves' hyperthyroidism. The CDR3 covers 11 residues. Germline assignment: CDR1 MNHNS and CDR2 SASEGT. As the template, RNA transcripts were used to amplify TCR beta CDR3 regions. RT-PCR in the first round used HTBI primers; a second-round multiplex PCR followed. TCRdb reprocessed the multiplex PCR reads via MiXCR and lists one record per CDR3 protein. The sample lists nearly 400,000 distinct CDR3 sequences; about a sixth were seen once. Concerning this clonotype itself: One end of the junction is discordant with germline, which a read error may explain.

The chain is built from TRBV6-1 and TRBJ1-6, with D maybe TRBD1 (6 bases). What was sequenced was peripheral blood. This clonotype was sampled from a woman younger than 30 with Graves' ophthalmopathy. The CDR3 coding sequence is TGTGCCAGCAGTGATCGACAGGAACTCCCATTT. It is translated as CASSDRQELPF.